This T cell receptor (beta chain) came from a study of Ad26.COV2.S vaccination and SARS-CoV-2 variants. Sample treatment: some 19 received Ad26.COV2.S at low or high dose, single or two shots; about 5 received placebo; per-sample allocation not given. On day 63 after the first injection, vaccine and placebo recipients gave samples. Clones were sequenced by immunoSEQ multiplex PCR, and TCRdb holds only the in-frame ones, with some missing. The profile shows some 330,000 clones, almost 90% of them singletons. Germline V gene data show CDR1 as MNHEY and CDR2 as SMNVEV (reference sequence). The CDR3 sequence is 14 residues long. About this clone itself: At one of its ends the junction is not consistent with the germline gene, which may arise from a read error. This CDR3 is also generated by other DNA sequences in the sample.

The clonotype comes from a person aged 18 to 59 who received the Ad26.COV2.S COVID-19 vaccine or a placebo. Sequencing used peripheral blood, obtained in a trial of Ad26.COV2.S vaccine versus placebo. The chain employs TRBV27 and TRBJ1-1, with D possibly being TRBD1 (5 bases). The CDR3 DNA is TGTGCTAGCAGGGTAAGGGTTATGAACACTGAAGCTTTCTTT. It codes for CASRVRVMNTEAFF.